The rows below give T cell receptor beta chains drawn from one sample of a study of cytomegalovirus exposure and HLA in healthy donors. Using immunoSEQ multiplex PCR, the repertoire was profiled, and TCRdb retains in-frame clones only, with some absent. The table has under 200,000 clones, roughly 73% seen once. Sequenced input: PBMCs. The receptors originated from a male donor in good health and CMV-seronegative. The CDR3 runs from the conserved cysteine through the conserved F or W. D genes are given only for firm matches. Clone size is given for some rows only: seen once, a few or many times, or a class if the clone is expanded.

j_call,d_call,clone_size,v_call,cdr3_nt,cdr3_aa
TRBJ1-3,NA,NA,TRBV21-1,TGTGCCAGCAACTGGACAGGGGGATCGGACACCATATATTTT,CASNWTGGSDTIYF
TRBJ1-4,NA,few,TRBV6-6,TGTGCCAGCAGTCTTTCGAATGAAAAACTGTTTTTT,CASSLSNEKLFF
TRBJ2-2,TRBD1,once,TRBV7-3,TGTGCCAGCAGCTTGGGACAGGGGGGGTCCGGGGAGCTGTTTTTT,CASSLGQGGSGELFF
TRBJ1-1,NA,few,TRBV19,TGTGCCAGTAGTATAGACGAGCTGCGGTCTAAGGAAGCTTTCTTT,CASSIDELRSKEAFF
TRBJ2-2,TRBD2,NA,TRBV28,TGTGCCAGCACCATGACTAGCGGGAGCTTCGGGGAGCTGTTTTTT,CASTMTSGSFGELFF
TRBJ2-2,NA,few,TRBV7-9,TGTGCCAGCACCCCGGGGACAAAGAACACCGGGGAGCTGTTTTTT,CASTPGTKNTGELFF
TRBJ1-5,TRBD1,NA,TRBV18,TGTGCCAGCTCACCGACAGGGATTCCTAATAGCAATCAGCCCCAGCATTTT,CASSPTGIPNSNQPQHF
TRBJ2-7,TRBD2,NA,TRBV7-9,TGTGCCAGCAGCTTAGCGACTAGCGGGGGGGCACACTCCTACGAGCAGTACTTC,CASSLATSGGAHSYEQYF
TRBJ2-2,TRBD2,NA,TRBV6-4,TGTGCCAGCTCCCTAGCGGCGAACACCGGGGAGCTGTTTTTT,CASSLAANTGELFF
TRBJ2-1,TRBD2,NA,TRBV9,TGTGCCAGCAGCGGGGGAGGCGGGGGCTCCTACAATGAGCAGTTCTTC,CASSGGGGGSYNEQFF
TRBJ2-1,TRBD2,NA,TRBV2,TGTGCCAGCAGGGAGACTAGCGTGAATGAGCAGTTCTTC,CASRETSVNEQFF
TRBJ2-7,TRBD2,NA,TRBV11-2,TGTGCCACCGACCGGCTAGCGGGAGTCGAGCAGTACTTC,CATDRLAGVEQYF
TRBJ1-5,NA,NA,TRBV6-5,TGTGCCAGCAGTTACAAGCTCAATCAGCCCCAGCATTTT,CASSYKLNQPQHF
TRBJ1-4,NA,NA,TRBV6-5,TGTGCCAGCAGTTACGGACAGAGAGGTGAAAAACTGTTTTTT,CASSYGQRGEKLFF
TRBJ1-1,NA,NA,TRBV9,TGTGCCGGCAGCGTCCAAACGGGGACAGAAGCTTTCTTT,CAGSVQTGTEAFF
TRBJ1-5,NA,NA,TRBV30,TGTGCCTGGAGTTACTCCAGCAATCAGCCCCAGCATTTT,CAWSYSSNQPQHF
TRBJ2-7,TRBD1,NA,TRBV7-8,TGTGCCAGCAGCCCCCGACAGGGATCCTACGAGCAGTACTTC,CASSPRQGSYEQYF
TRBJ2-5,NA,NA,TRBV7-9,TGTGCCAGCAGCTTGGGCCAGGGGGAGACCCAGTACTTC,CASSLGQGETQYF
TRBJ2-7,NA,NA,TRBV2,TGTGCCAGCAGTGAAGCGGCCACAGGAAGATCGGATTTC,CASSEAATGRSDF
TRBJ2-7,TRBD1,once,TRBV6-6,TGTGCCAGCTCATCGTGGACAGGGTTTGGCGAGCAGTACTTC,CASSSWTGFGEQYF
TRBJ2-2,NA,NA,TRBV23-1,TGCGCCAGCAGTCAGTATGTCGGGGAGCTGTTTTTT,CASSQYVGELFF
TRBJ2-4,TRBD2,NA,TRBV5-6,TGTGCCAGCAGCTCTGCCCTAACCGGGACTATTAAAAACATTCAGTACTTC,CASSSALTGTIKNIQYF
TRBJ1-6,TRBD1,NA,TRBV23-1,TGCGCCAGCAGTCAGTCAAGACAGGGCGGAATCTATAATTCACCCCTCCACTTT,CASSQSRQGGIYNSPLHF
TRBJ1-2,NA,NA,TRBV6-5,TGTGCCAGCAGGGGCTCGGGGGAACCTAACTATGGCTACACCTTC,CASRGSGEPNYGYTF
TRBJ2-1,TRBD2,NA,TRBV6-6,TGTGCCAGCCAACAACGGGGGGGATACAATGAGCAGTTCTTC,CASQQRGGYNEQFF
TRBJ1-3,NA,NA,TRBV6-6,TGTGCCAGCAGTACAGGCGCTGGAAACACCATATATTTT,CASSTGAGNTIYF
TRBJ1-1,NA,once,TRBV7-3,TGTGCCAGCAGCTTACAAAGCGGGGCGGGAAACACTGAAGCTTTCTTT,CASSLQSGAGNTEAFF
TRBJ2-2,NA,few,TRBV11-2,TGTGCCAGCAGCTTGGGACTTCTTAGGGGGGAGCTGTTTTTT,CASSLGLLRGELFF
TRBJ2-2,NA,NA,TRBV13,TGTGCCAGCAGCGGGGCCTCCGGGGAGCTGTTTTTT,CASSGASGELFF
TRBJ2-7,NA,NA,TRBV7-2,TGTGCCAGCAGCTTAGTGGAAGGGGTGGGCGAGCAGTACTTC,CASSLVEGVGEQYF
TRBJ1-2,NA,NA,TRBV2,TGTGCCACTAGGGGACTGTCTAACTATGGCTACACCTTC,CATRGLSNYGYTF
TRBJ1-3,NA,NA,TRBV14,TGTGCCAGCAGCCAATTTGTCAGGGTAAGAGGAAACACCATATATTTT,CASSQFVRVRGNTIYF
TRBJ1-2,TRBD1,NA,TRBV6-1,TGTGCCAGCAGTTCGACAGGGCCCAACTATGGCTACACCTTC,CASSSTGPNYGYTF
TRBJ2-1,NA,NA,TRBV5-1,TGCGCCAGCAGCTTCCAGGGCCATGAGCAGTTCTTC,CASSFQGHEQFF
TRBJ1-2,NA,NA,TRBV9,TGTGCCAGCAGCGTAGCTAGTCGGGTCGGCTACACCTTC,CASSVASRVGYTF
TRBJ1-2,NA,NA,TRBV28,TGTGCCAGCCTGACCCAGGGGCGAGGTGATGGCTACACCTTC,CASLTQGRGDGYTF
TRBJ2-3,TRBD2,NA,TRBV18,TGTGCCAGCTCACCACCGTCGACTAGCGGTGGTGGCGATACGCAGTATTTT,CASSPPSTSGGGDTQYF
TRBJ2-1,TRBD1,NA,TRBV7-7,TGTGCCAGCAGCGCGGGACAGGGGGCTTACAATGAGCAGTTCTTC,CASSAGQGAYNEQFF
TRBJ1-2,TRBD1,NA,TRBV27,TGTGCCAGCAGTTCCCGTTCCAGGGGGTTTTATGGCTACACCTTC,CASSSRSRGFYGYTF
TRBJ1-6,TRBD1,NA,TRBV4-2,TGTGCCAGCAGCCAAACAGGGGACGATAATTCACCCCTCCACTTT,CASSQTGDDNSPLHF
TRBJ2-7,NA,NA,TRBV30,TGTGCCTGGAGTGTAGGGGCAGGGCCTTCCTACGAGCAGTACTTC,CAWSVGAGPSYEQYF
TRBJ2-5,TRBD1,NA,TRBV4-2,TGTGCCAGCAGCCATGCAACAGGGGAAGGAGAGACCCAGTACTTC,CASSHATGEGETQYF